The rows below give T cell receptor beta chains drawn from one sample of a study of CD8 T cells in ankylosing spondylitis. TCRdb called the 5' RACE reads again in MiXCR, with one record for every CDR3 protein. The sample shows roughly 150,000 distinct CDR3 sequences, 9.8% of them seen only once. What was sequenced was blood, either unsorted or a sorted T cell fraction (not recorded which). The receptors shown here come from a female donor with ankylosing spondylitis or in good health (not recorded which). Both conserved end residues are part of each CDR3. D genes are given only for firm matches. Rows may omit the clone size; those that give it use once, few, many or a size class.

d_call	v_call	clone_size	j_call	cdr3_nt	cdr3_aa
-	TRBV29-1	-	TRBJ1-2	TGCAGCGTGCCCAGCGAAGGCAACGGCTACACCTTC	CSVPSEGNGYTF
-	TRBV7-9	many	TRBJ2-7	TGTGCCAGCAGCTTAGTCCAACAGGGCTCCGAGCAGTACTTC	CASSLVQQGSEQYF
TRBD2	TRBV11-2	few	TRBJ2-7	TGTGCCAGCAGCTCACCCACAGGGAACCCTACTAGCGGGAGTCCCTACGAGCAGTACTTC	CASSSPTGNPTSGSPYEQYF
TRBD1	TRBV5-6	few	TRBJ1-4	TGTGCCAGCAGCTTTTCGGGACAGGTTGAAAAACTGTTTTTT	CASSFSGQVEKLFF
TRBD2	TRBV20-1	-	TRBJ2-7	TGCAGTGCCAGCAGCGGGACTAGCGGAACCATCTACGAGCAGTACTTC	CSASSGTSGTIYEQYF
-	TRBV5-6	-	TRBJ2-7	TGTGCCAGCAGCTTCGGACAGCGGGGTCTGGGGCAGTACTTC	CASSFGQRGLGQYF
TRBD2	TRBV27	-	TRBJ2-5	TGTGCCAGCAGCGAATGGGGGGGGACCCAGTACTTC	CASSEWGGTQYF
-	TRBV6-1	few	TRBJ2-1	TGTGCCAGCAGTGAACGGCTATTAGGCAATGAGCAGTTCTTC	CASSERLLGNEQFF
TRBD2	TRBV6-2/TRBV6-3	-	TRBJ2-1	TGTGCCAGCAGTACCCCCCCGGGGACTAGCGGGAAAGCCGTCTACAATGAGCAGTTCTTC	CASSTPPGTSGKAVYNEQFF
TRBD2	TRBV4-2	few	TRBJ2-7	TGTGCCAGCAGCCCCCGGACTAGCGGCGCCTACGAGCAGTACTTC	CASSPRTSGAYEQYF
-	TRBV12-3/TRBV12-4	many	TRBJ2-1	TGTGCCAGCAGTTTAGGTGGAGGGGCCTACAATGAGCAGTTCTTC	CASSLGGGAYNEQFF
TRBD2	TRBV27	few	TRBJ2-7	TGTGCCAGCAGACCCACTAGCGGGTATCCCTACGAGCAGTACTTC	CASRPTSGYPYEQYF
-	TRBV12-3/TRBV12-4	few	TRBJ2-7	TGTGCCAGCAGTACTAGCAGCAACTACGAGCAGTACTTC	CASSTSSNYEQYF
-	TRBV20-1	many	TRBJ2-3	TGCAGTGCTAGGACCCCTGGTGGGGGGCCAGATACGCAGTATTTT	CSARTPGGGPDTQYF
-	TRBV27	-	TRBJ1-3	TGTGCCAGCAGTGCGACAAGCTCTGGAAACACCATATATTTT	CASSATSSGNTIYF
-	TRBV5-1	-	TRBJ1-6	TGCGCCAGCAGCTTGGCGGGGGACCCACCCCTCCACTTT	CASSLAGDPPLHF
-	TRBV7-2	-	TRBJ2-7	TGTGCCAGCACCATAGAGTGGGCGGGACGCTCCTACGAGCAGTACTTC	CASTIEWAGRSYEQYF
-	TRBV4-3	-	TRBJ1-2	TGCGCCAGCAGCCAAGGCAAGGCTAACTATGGCTACACCTTC	CASSQGKANYGYTF
TRBD2	TRBV20-1	many	TRBJ2-5	TGCAGTGCTAGTAGCGGGAGGGCCCCAGAGACCCAGTACTTC	CSASSGRAPETQYF
-	TRBV7-3	many	TRBJ2-3	TGTGCCAGCAGCTTAACGGGGGGAGAAGATACGCAGTATTTT	CASSLTGGEDTQYF
TRBD1	TRBV27	-	TRBJ2-1	TGTGCCAGCTTGGGACAGGGCGATGAGCAGTTCTTC	CASLGQGDEQFF
-	TRBV4-3	many	TRBJ2-6	TGCGCCAGCAGCCAAGAAGGAGGGGCCCCTGGGGCCAACGTCCTGACTTTC	CASSQEGGAPGANVLTF